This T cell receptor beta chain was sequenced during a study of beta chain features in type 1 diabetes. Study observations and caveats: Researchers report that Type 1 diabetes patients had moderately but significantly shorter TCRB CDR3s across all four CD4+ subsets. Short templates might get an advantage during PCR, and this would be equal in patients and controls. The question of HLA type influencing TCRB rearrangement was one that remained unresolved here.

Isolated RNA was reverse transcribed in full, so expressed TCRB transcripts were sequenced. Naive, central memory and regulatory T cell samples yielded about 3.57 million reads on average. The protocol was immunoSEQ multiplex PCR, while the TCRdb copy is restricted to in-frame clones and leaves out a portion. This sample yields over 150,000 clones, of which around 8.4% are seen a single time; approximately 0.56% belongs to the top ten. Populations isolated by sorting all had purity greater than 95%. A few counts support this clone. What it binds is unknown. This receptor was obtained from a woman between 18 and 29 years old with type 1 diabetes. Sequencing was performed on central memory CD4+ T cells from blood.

CDR3 DNA: TGTGCCAGCAGCGTAGATCCCCCCGGGGGTAGCGAGTACAATGAGCAGTTCTTC. Protein product: CASSVDPPGGSEYNEQFF. The chain employs TRBV9 and TRBJ2-1, with D perhaps TRBD2 (6 bases). Trimming stripped 0 bases from V and 4 bases from J, with 20 bases between. Germline-derived CDR1 and CDR2 are SGDLS and YYNGEE. The CDR3 has 18 amino acids.